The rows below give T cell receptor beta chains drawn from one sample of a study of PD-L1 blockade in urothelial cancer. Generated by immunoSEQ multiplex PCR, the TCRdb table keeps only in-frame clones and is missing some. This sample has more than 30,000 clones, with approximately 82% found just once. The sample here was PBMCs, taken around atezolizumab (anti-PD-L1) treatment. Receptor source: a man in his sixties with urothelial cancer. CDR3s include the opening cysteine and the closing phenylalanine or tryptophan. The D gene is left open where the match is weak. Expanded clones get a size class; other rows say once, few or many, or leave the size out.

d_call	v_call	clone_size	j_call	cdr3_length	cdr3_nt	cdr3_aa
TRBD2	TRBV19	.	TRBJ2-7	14	TGTGCCAGTAGTATAAGCGGGAGCGCCTACGAGCAGTACTTC	CASSISGSAYEQYF
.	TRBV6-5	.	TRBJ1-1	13	TGTGCCAGCAGTGACAGCGTGAACACTGAAGCTTTCTTT	CASSDSVNTEAFF
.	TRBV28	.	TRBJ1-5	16	TGTGCCAGCAGTTTTCGGACAACAACCTTCAATCAGCCCCAGCATTTT	CASSFRTTTFNQPQHF
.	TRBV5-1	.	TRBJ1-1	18	TGCGCCAGCACCCCGGGACTTATAACGATTGCACATTTCGCTGAAGCTTTCTTT	CASTPGLITIAHFAEAFF
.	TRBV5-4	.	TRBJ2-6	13	TGTGCCAGCAGCAATACTGGGGCCAACGTCCTGACTTTC	CASSNTGANVLTF
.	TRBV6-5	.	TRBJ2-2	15	TGTGCCAGCAGTTACTCGGGGGGGAACACCGGGGAGCTGTTTTTT	CASSYSGGNTGELFF
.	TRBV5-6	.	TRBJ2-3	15	TGTGCCAGCAGCTTTGTAGACAGCTACACAGATACGCAGTATTTT	CASSFVDSYTDTQYF
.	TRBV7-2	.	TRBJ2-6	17	TGTGCCAGCAGCTTAGCATCCCGGTCATCTGGGGCCAACGTCCTGACTTTC	CASSLASRSSGANVLTF
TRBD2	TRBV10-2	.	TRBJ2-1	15	TGCGCCAGCAGGGAATTAGCGGGGGGCTACAATGAGCAGTTCTTC	CASRELAGGYNEQFF
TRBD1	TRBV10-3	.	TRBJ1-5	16	TGTGCCATCAGTGAAAGACAGGGCGATAGCAATCAGCCCCAGCATTTT	CAISERQGDSNQPQHF
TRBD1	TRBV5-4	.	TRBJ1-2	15	TGTGCCAGCAGCTTGGCGCAGGGGGCAGGGTATGGCTACACCTTC	CASSLAQGAGYGYTF
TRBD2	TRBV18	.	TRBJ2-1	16	TGTGCCAGCTCACTAGCTAGCGGGGGTTCCTACAATGAGCAGTTCTTC	CASSLASGGSYNEQFF
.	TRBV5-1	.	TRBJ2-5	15	TGCGCCAGCAGCTTGGATGGCCAGGCTTCGGAGACCCAGTACTTC	CASSLDGQASETQYF
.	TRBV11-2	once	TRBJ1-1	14	TGTGCCAGCACCCCGGTGAGGAGGCAAACTGAAGCTTTCTTT	CASTPVRRQTEAFF
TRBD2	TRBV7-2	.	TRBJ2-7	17	TGTGCCAGCAGCTTAGCCGGGGCGTCGGCGGGAGGGTTCCTGCAGTACTTC	CASSLAGASAGGFLQYF
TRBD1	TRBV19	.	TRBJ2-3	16	TGTGCCAGTAGTGTGCCGACAGGGGGGGGCACAGATACGCAGTATTTT	CASSVPTGGGTDTQYF
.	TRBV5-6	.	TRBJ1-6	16	TGTGCCAGCAGCTTCGAAGGGAGGACCTATAATTCACCCCTCCACTTT	CASSFEGRTYNSPLHF
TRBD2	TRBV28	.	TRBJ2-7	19	TGTGCCAGCAGTTTGTTGTACCTCTGGGGGCGGGAGGAATCCTACGAGCAGTACTTC	CASSLLYLWGREESYEQYF
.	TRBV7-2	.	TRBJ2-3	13	TGTGCCAGCAGCCCGGACAACGGAGATACGCAGTATTTT	CASSPDNGDTQYF
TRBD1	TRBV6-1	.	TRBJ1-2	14	TGTGCCAGCAGTGGGAAACAGGGGAGCTATGGCTACACCTTC	CASSGKQGSYGYTF
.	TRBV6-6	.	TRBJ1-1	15	TGTGCCAGCAGTCGCGAAGGGGATTTGCTCACTGAAGCTTTCTTT	CASSREGDLLTEAFF
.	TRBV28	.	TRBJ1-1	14	TGTGCCAGCAGTTTACAGGGCGGGGGAACTGAAGCTTTCTTT	CASSLQGGGTEAFF
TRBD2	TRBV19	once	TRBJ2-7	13	TGTGCCAGTAGTCGGCTAGCGGACTACGAGCAGTACTTC	CASSRLADYEQYF
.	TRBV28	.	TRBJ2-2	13	TGTGCCAGCAACGAGGCGAACACCGGGGAGCTGTTTTTT	CASNEANTGELFF
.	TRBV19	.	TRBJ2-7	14	TGTGCCAGTAGTATAAAGGGGGGGACCTACGAGCAGTACTTC	CASSIKGGTYEQYF
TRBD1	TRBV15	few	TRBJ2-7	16	TGTGCCACCAGCAGAGATAAGGGGACAGGGTCCTACGAGCAGTACTTC	CATSRDKGTGSYEQYF
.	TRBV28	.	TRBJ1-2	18	TGTGCCAGCAGGCCCGGGGGGACCTTAGGGACACCGATCTATGGCTACACCTTC	CASRPGGTLGTPIYGYTF
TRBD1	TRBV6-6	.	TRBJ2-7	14	TGTGCCAGCAGTTACACAGGGACAGGAGACGAGCAGTACTTC	CASSYTGTGDEQYF
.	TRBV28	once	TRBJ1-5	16	TGTGCCAGCAGTTTCCAAGGAGGGGGGGCCTATCAGCCCCAGCATTTT	CASSFQGGGAYQPQHF
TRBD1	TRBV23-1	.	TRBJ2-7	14	TGCGCCAGCAGTCCACGGGACAGATCGTACGAGCAGTACTTC	CASSPRDRSYEQYF
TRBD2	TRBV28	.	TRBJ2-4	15	TGTGCCAGCAGTGTATCACTAGCGGGGAAAAACATTCAGTACTTC	CASSVSLAGKNIQYF
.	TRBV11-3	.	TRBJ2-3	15	TGTGCCAGCAGTTTAGGTCGCGAAAAGACAGATACGCAGTATTTT	CASSLGREKTDTQYF
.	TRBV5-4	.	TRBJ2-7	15	TGTGCCAGCAGCTTGGGAGCGGACTACTCCTACGAGCAGTACTTC	CASSLGADYSYEQYF
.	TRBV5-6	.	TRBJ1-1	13	TGTGCCAGCAGCTTCGGGTTGAACACTGAAGCTTTCTTT	CASSFGLNTEAFF
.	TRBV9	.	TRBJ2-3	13	TGTGCCAGCAACAGGGCCAGCACAGATACGCAGTATTTT	CASNRASTDTQYF
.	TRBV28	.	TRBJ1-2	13	TGTGCCAGCAGTTTGGCGGCTAACTATGGCTACACCTTC	CASSLAANYGYTF
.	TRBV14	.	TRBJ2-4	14	TGTGCCAGCAGCGATAGCGGAGCCAAAAACATTCAGTACTTC	CASSDSGAKNIQYF
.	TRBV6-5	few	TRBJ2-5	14	TGTGCCAGCAGTTCCCGCCCGGTAACGGAGACCCAGTACTTC	CASSSRPVTETQYF
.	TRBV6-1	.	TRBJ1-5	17	TGTGCCAGCAGTGCTTTTGGTGCGGATTCGGGCAATCAGCCCCAGCATTTT	CASSAFGADSGNQPQHF
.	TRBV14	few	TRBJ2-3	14	TGTGCCAGCAGCCAACCCGGGGGCACAGATACGCAGTATTTT	CASSQPGGTDTQYF
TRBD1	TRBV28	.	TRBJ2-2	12	TGTGCCAGCGGGACAGGCTTCGTCGAGCTGTTTTTT	CASGTGFVELFF